The rows below give T cell receptor beta chains drawn from one sample of a study of shared clonotypes between healthy human individuals. The assay was immunoSEQ multiplex PCR, and TCRdb's table has in-frame clones only and misses some. This table has around 640,000 clones, 95% to 97% appearing once. The sequenced sample was naive CD8+ T cells sorted from blood. These receptor sequences come from a woman in her 30s in good health. CDR3s include the opening cysteine and the closing phenylalanine or tryptophan. A D gene is named only where the DNA matches it firmly. A clone size is listed for some rows: how often the clone was seen (once, few, many), or a class if it is expanded.

D	size	V	J	DNA	CDR3
NA	NA	TRBV5-6	TRBJ2-3	TGTGCCAGCAGCTCCACGGCAGATACGCAGTATTTT	CASSSTADTQYF
TRBD1	once	TRBV15	TRBJ2-7	TGTGCCACCAGCGAGGGGGCGACCTACGAGCAGTACTTC	CATSEGATYEQYF
NA	once	TRBV5-6	TRBJ1-3	TGTGCCAGCAGCTTGGTACGATCTGGAAACACCATATATTTT	CASSLVRSGNTIYF
NA	few	TRBV28	TRBJ1-1	TGTGCCAGCAGTCTCCCATGGCGTTCGGGGCTGACTGAAGCTTTCTTT	CASSLPWRSGLTEAFF
TRBD2	NA	TRBV27	TRBJ2-1	TGTGCCAGCTCACCTAGCGGGTCAAGCTCCTACAATGAGCAGTTCTTC	CASSPSGSSSYNEQFF
TRBD2	NA	TRBV6-5	TRBJ2-7	TGTGCCAGCAGTTCCAACCGCGAGCGGGAGCGCTACGAGCAGTACTTC	CASSSNRERERYEQYF
TRBD2	NA	TRBV7-8	TRBJ2-2	TGTGCCAGCAGCACACTAGCGGGAGGGCCCCCCGGGGAGCTGTTTTTT	CASSTLAGGPPGELFF
TRBD1	NA	TRBV27	TRBJ1-2	TGTGCCAGCAGCCACCCCGGGACAGGGAGTGGCTACACCTTC	CASSHPGTGSGYTF
TRBD1	NA	TRBV19	TRBJ1-2	TGTGCCAGTAGTATCGGGGGGACAGGAGACACTTCACCTAACTATGGCTACACCTTC	CASSIGGTGDTSPNYGYTF
NA	NA	TRBV5-1	TRBJ1-1	TGCGCCAGCAGCTTGAGTGGGGGCCAGAACACTGAAGCTTTCTTT	CASSLSGGQNTEAFF
TRBD2	NA	TRBV25-1	TRBJ2-1	TGTGCCAGCAGTGAACCCGGACTAGCATTTGGCAATGAGCAGTTCTTC	CASSEPGLAFGNEQFF
NA	NA	TRBV27	TRBJ1-1	TGTGCCAGCAGTTTAGGAGCGAACACTGAAGCTTTCTTT	CASSLGANTEAFF
TRBD2	NA	TRBV7-2	TRBJ2-7	TGTGCCAGCAGCTCACTAGCGGGAGGCCTCTACGAGCAGTACTTC	CASSSLAGGLYEQYF
TRBD2	NA	TRBV18	TRBJ2-7	TGTGCCAGCTCACCAAAAGAGCTAGCGGGAGTTCGAATTTACGAGCAGTACTTC	CASSPKELAGVRIYEQYF
NA	NA	TRBV2	TRBJ2-4	TGTGCCAGCAGTGAAGAAGGGGAAGCCAAAAACATTCAGTACTTC	CASSEEGEAKNIQYF
NA	NA	TRBV7-7	TRBJ1-4	TGTGCCAGCAGCTTAAGTACAGGGACGAATGAAAAACTGTTTTTT	CASSLSTGTNEKLFF
NA	once	TRBV2	TRBJ2-2	TGTGCCAGCAGTGACAGGACCTACACCGGGGAGCTGTTTTTT	CASSDRTYTGELFF